A single sample gave rise to the 7 T cell receptor beta chains below, sequenced in a study of CD8 T cells in Susac syndrome. Random hexamers primed reverse transcription of 0.5 to 1 ug RNA. MiXCR, applied by TCRdb to the immunoSEQ multiplex PCR reads, yields one record per CDR3 protein. The sample consists of 250,000 to 300,000 distinct CDR3 sequences, 85% of them appearing once. Specimen: CD8+ T cells from PBMCs. The origin of the receptors is a human donor with multiple sclerosis.

The chain employs TRBV4-2 and TRBJ1-4; D unclear. With 1 base removed from V and 8 bases from J, the gap between germline ends came to 14 bases. CDR1 and CDR2 from the germline V gene are LGHNA and YNFKEQ. CDR3 length: 15 amino acids. CDR3 DNA: TGTGCCAGCAGCCAAGGGCGGTTTGGAGGGGAAAAACTGTTTTTT. Translating gives CASSQGRFGGEKLFF.

CDR3 nucleotide sequence: TGTGCCAGCAGCCAGGGACAGGGCAGGGACACTGAAGCTTTCTTT. It yields the protein CASSQGQGRDTEAFF. The chain uses TRBV7-9 and TRBJ1-1; 9 bases align to TRBD1. Trimming took 5 bases from V and 3 from J; bases not matched to a gene: 7. Germline V lookup: CDR1 SEHNR, CDR2 FQNEAQ (reference sequence). CDR3 length: 15 residues.

V is TRBV19 and J is TRBJ1-2, with D possibly TRBD1 on 6 matching bases. From germline, CDR1 is LNHDA and CDR2 SQIVND (reference sequence). V was cut by 3 bases and J by 0 bases, with 14 bases left in between. This CDR3 has 16 amino acids. The CDR3 DNA reads TGTGCCAGTAGTATCACCTACAGGGTTACTAACTATGGCTACACCTTC. Translating it yields CASSITYRVTNYGYTF.

J is TRBJ1-1 and V is TRBV19; D is ambiguous. Germline CDR1 is LNHDA and CDR2 is SQIVND (reference sequence). The length of the CDR3 is 11 residues. V was cut by 8 bases and J by 1 base, with 5 bases left in between. In DNA form, the CDR3 reads TGTGCCAGTGCAGAGAACACTGAAGCTTTCTTT. Residues: CASAENTEAFF.

The chain couples TRBV30 to TRBJ1-1, with 7 bases matching TRBD1. V gave up 2 bases and J gave up 6 bases; unmatched junction bases: 3. The CDR3 length is 12 residues. In germline, CDR1 is GTSNPN, CDR2 SVGIG (reference sequence). CDR3 bases: TGTGCCTGGAGTCCGGGACAGTCTGAAGCTTTCTTT. Protein sequence: CAWSPGQSEAFF.

The V call is TRBV9, the J call TRBJ2-1; 11 nucleotides line up with TRBD2. The germline CDR1 and CDR2 sequences are SGDLS and YYNGEE. The CDR3 has 16 residues. V lost 2 bases, J lost 2 bases, and 3 bases stayed unmatched. The CDR3 protein is CASSVQTSGTYNEQFF. CDR3 sequence (DNA): TGTGCCAGCAGCGTCCAGACTAGCGGGACCTACAATGAGCAGTTCTTC. Full variable domain (remainder filled in from reference TRBV9 and TRBJ2-1): DSGVTQTPKHLITATGQRVTLRCSPRSGDLSVYWYQQSLDQGLQFLIQYYNGEERAKGNILERFSAQQFPDLHSELNLSSLELGDSALYFCASSVQTSGTYNEQFFGPGTRLTVL.

The rearrangement uses TRBV28 and TRBJ1-1; possible D gene TRBD1, 5 bases. This CDR3 is built from 15 residues. The V gene's germline CDR1 is MDHEN and CDR2 SYDVKM. Trimming stripped 3 bases from V and 1 base from J, with 12 bases between. The CDR3 here is CASSLDGAENTEAFF. CDR3 coding DNA: TGTGCCAGCAGTTTGGATGGGGCCGAGAACACTGAAGCTTTCTTT.